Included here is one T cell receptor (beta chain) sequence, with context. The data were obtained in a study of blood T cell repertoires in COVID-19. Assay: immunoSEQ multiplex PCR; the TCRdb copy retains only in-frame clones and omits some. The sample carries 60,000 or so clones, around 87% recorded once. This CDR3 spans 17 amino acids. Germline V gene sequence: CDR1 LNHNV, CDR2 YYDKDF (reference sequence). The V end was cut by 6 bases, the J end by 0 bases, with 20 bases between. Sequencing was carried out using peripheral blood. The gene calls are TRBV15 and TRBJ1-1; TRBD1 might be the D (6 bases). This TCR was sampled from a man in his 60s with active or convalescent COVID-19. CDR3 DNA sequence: TGTGCCACCAGACGGACAGAATCTCGGCTTTTGAACACTGAAGCTTTCTTT. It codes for CATRRTESRLLNTEAFF. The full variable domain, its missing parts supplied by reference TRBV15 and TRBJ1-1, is DAMVIQNPRYQVTQFGKPVTLSCSQTLNHNVMYWYQQKSSQAPKLLFHYYDKDFNNEADTPDNFQSRRPNTSFCFLDIRSPGLGDTAMYLCATRRTESRLLNTEAFFGQGTRLTVV.